This T cell receptor beta chain was identified during a study of PD-1 blockade in classical Hodgkin lymphoma. Study observations and caveats: Baseline diversity resembling that of newly diagnosed patients was seen in complete responders.

The CDR3 sequence is 15 residues long. V lost 0 bases to trimming and J lost 9 bases, with 15 bases between them. Germline loops: CDR1 LGHNA, CDR2 YNFKEQ. Patients all relapsed after autologous stem cell transplantation, and there was variation in brentuximab vedotin exposure. Here immunoSEQ multiplex PCR was the method, and the copy in TCRdb shows in-frame clones only, minus some. The data contain over 15,000 clones, roughly 77% of them singletons. As concerns this clone: Its antigen is unknown.

Here the sequenced sample was peripheral blood mononuclear cells (PBMCs), taken before the second cycle of nivolumab. This clonotype originated in a human donor with classical Hodgkin lymphoma. The rearrangement uses TRBV4-2 and TRBJ2-1, with D perhaps TRBD1 or TRBD2 (5 bases each). The CDR3: CASSQDGGLAREQFF. The CDR3 DNA sequence: TGTGCCAGCAGCCAAGATGGGGGTCTTGCCCGTGAGCAGTTCTTC.